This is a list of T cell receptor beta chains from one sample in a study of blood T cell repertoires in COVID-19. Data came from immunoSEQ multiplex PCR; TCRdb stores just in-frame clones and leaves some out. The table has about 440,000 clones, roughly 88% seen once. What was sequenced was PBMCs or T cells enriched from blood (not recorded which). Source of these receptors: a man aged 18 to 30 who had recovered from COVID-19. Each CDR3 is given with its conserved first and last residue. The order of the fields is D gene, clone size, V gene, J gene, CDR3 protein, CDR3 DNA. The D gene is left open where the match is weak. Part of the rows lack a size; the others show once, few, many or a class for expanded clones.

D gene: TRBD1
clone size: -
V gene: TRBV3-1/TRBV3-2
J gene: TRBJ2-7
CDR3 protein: CASSPGQGYEQYF
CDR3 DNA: TGTGCCAGCAGTCCGGGACAGGGCTACGAGCAGTACTTC

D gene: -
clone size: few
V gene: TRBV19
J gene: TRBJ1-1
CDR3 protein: CASSIDGDTKEAFF
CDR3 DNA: TGTGCCAGTAGTATAGACGGGGACACAAAAGAAGCTTTCTTT

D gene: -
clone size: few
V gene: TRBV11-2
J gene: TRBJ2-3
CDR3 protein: CASSLGDKGPDTQYF
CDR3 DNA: TGTGCCAGCAGCTTAGGGGACAAGGGGCCAGATACGCAGTATTTT

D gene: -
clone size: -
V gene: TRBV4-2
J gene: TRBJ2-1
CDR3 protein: CASRRHEEQPQRNNEQFF
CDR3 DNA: TGTGCCAGCAGACGGCACGAGGAGCAGCCACAAAGAAACAATGAGCAGTTCTTC

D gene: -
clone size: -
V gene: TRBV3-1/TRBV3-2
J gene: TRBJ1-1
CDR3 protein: CASSRTLPTANTEAFF
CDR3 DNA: TGTGCCAGCAGCCGAACACTACCGACAGCGAACACTGAAGCTTTCTTT

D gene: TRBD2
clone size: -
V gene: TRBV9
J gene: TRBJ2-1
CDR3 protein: CASSVGPSGSYNEQFF
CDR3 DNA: TGTGCCAGCAGCGTAGGCCCCAGCGGGAGCTACAATGAGCAGTTCTTC

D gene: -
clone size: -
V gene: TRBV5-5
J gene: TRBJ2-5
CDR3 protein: CASSFRLGDNQETQYF
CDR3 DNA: TGTGCCAGCAGCTTCAGACTAGGGGATAACCAAGAGACCCAGTACTTC

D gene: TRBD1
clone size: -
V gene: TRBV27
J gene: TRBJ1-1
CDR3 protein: CASSSDRARTEAFF
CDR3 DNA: TGTGCCAGCAGTTCGGACAGGGCGAGGACTGAAGCTTTCTTT

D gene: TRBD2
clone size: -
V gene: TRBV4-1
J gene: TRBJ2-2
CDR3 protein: CASSQDATAGVYGELFF
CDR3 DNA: TGCGCCAGCAGCCAAGACGCCACAGCGGGGGTCTACGGGGAGCTGTTTTTT

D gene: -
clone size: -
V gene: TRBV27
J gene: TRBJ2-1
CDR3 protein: CASSLWPETSGNEQFF
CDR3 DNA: TGTGCCAGCAGTTTATGGCCAGAGACGTCGGGGAATGAGCAGTTCTTC

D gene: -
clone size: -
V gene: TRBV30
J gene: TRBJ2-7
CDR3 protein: CAQGQATYEQYF
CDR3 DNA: TGTGCCCAGGGGCAGGCGACCTACGAGCAGTACTTC

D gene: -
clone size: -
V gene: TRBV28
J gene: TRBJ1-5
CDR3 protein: CASRNSRNQPQHF
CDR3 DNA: TGTGCCAGCCGTAACAGCCGCAATCAGCCCCAGCATTTT

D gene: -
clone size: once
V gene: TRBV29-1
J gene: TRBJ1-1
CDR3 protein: CSVARGGTEAFF
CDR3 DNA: TGCAGCGTTGCCCGGGGGGGCACTGAAGCTTTCTTT

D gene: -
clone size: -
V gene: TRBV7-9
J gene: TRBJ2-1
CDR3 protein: CASSLAVSNEQFF
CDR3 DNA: TGTGCCAGCAGCTTAGCCGTATCGAATGAGCAGTTCTTC

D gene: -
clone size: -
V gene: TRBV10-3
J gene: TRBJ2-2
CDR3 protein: CAISEGLTGELFF
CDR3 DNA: TGTGCCATCAGTGAGGGCCTCACCGGGGAGCTGTTTTTT

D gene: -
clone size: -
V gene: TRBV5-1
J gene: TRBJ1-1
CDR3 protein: CASSLWEGVETEAFF
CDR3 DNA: TGCGCCAGCAGCTTGTGGGAGGGAGTGGAGACTGAAGCTTTCTTT

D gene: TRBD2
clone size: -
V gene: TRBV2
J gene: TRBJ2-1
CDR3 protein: CASSELAGGYNEQFF
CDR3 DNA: TGTGCCAGCAGTGAACTAGCGGGGGGGTATAATGAGCAGTTCTTC

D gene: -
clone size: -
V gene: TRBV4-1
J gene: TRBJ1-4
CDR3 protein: CASSQDGTENEKLFF
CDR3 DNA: TGCGCCAGCAGCCAAGACGGGACTGAGAATGAAAAACTGTTTTTT

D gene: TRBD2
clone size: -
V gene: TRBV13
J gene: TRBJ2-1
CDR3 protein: CASSLPLTSGSNEQFF
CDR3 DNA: TGTGCCAGCAGCTTACCCCTGACTAGCGGGAGCAATGAGCAGTTCTTC

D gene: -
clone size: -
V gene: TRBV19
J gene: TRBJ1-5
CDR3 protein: CASSIVGDSNQPQHF
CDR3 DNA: TGTGCCAGTAGTATCGTGGGAGATAGCAATCAGCCCCAGCATTTT

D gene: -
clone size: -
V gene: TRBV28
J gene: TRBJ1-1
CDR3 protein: CASTGYTTEAFF
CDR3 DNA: TGTGCCAGCACCGGGTACACCACTGAAGCTTTCTTT

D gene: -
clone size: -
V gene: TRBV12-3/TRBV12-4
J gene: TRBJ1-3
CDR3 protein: CASRPGSGNTIYF
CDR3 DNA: TGTGCCAGCAGACCAGGATCGGGAAACACCATATATTTT

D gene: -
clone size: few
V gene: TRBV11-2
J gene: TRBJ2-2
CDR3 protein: CASSLQGWGGELFF
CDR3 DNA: TGTGCCAGCAGCTTACAGGGCTGGGGCGGGGAGCTGTTTTTT

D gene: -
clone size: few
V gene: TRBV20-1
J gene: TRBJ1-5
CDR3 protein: CSASLRGGNNQPQHF
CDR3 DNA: TGCAGTGCTAGTCTTCGTGGAGGTAACAATCAGCCCCAGCATTTT

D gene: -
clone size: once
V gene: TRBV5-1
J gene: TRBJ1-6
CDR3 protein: CASSLQGVLDSPLHF
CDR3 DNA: TGCGCCAGCAGCTTACAAGGGGTTCTGGATTCACCCCTCCACTTT

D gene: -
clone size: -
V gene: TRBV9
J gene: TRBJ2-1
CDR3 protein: CASSNRQFNEQFF
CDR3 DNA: TGTGCCAGCAGCAACCGACAGTTCAATGAGCAGTTCTTC

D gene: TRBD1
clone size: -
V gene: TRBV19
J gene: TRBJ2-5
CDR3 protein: CASRPGQGPSWTQYF
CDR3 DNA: TGTGCCAGTAGACCGGGACAGGGTCCTTCCTGGACCCAGTACTTC

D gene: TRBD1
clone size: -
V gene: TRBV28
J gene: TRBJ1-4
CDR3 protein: CASSWGDSAEKLFF
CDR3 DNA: TGTGCCAGCAGTTGGGGGGACAGCGCCGAAAAACTGTTTTTT

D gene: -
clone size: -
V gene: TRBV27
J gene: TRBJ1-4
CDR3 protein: CASSLTTATNEKLFF
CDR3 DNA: TGTGCCAGCAGTTTGACGACAGCAACTAATGAAAAACTGTTTTTT

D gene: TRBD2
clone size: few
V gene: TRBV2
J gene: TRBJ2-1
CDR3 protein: CASRTSGSGEQFF
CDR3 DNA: TGTGCCAGCAGAACTAGCGGTTCGGGTGAGCAGTTCTTC

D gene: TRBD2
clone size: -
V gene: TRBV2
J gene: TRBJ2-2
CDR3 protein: CASSSIAGGLTGELFF
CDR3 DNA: TGTGCCAGCAGTAGCATAGCGGGAGGGCTCACCGGGGAGCTGTTTTTT

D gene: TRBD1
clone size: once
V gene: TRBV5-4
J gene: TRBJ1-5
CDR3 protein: CASSLASPRQGRPRQPQHF
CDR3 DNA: TGTGCCAGCAGCTTGGCATCCCCGAGACAGGGGCGTCCGAGGCAGCCCCAGCATTTT

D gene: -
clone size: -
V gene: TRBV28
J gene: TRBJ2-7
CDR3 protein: CASSTIRGYEQYF
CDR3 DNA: TGTGCCAGCAGTACTATTAGGGGCTACGAGCAGTACTTC